The present T cell receptor beta chain was sequenced within a study of T cell responses to AZD1222 COVID-19 vaccine. The ends lost 2 bases at V and 4 bases at J; junction bases unmatched: 2. Looked up from germline, CDR1 is SGHTA and CDR2 is FQGNSA. The length of the CDR3 is 15 residues. Some clones are missing from TCRdb's copy, which holds only in-frame ones; the method was immunoSEQ multiplex PCR. The data show 180,000 or so clones, around 90% seen once. This receptor was identified in an adult who received the AZD1222 COVID-19 vaccine. This specimen was peripheral blood, taken 28 days after the second AZD1222 dose. The genes are TRBV7-2 and TRBJ2-1; 10 bases align to TRBD2. The CDR3 sequence is CASSLLAGVYNEQFF. CDR3 bases: TGTGCCAGCAGCTTACTAGCGGGGGTATACAATGAGCAGTTCTTC.